The 14 T cell receptor beta chains presented below share a single source sample, sequenced in a study of CD8+ T cells in alopecia areata. The sample's treatment: oral pan-JAK inhibitor, 5-10 mg twice daily. cDNA serving as the sequencing template came from extracted, reverse transcribed RNA. Libraries were prepared by immunoSEQ multiplex PCR; TCRdb keeps only in-frame clonotypes and omits some of them. The sample holds some 110,000 clones; roughly 58% are singletons and the top ten take around 30%. Specimen: CD8+ T cells sorted from blood, collected at week 4, from a patient treated with tofacitinib. The receptors were sampled from a human donor with alopecia areata.

Here the CDR3 reads CSVDGAGEQYF. The CDR3 DNA reads as TGCAGCGTTGATGGTGCGGGGGAGCAGTACTTC. The chain combines TRBV29-1 with TRBJ2-7; D is possibly TRBD2 (6 bases). From germline, CDR1 is SQVTM and CDR2 ANQGSEA. The V end was cut by 3 bases, the J end by 7 bases, with 10 bases between. The CDR3 consists of 11 residues.

This clone was seen only a few times. J is TRBJ1-2 and V is TRBV29-1; the D is unclear. The germline gives CDR1 SQVTM, CDR2 ANQGSEA. Trimming removed 8 bases at V and 1 base at J, with 8 bases between. The CDR3 loop spans 11 amino acids. Here the CDR3 reads CSTRDNYGYTF. The CDR3 DNA sequence: TGCAGCACCCGGGATAACTATGGCTACACCTTC.

The chain is built from TRBV29-1 and TRBJ1-5, with 8 bases that match TRBD1. CDR1 is SQVTM, CDR2 ANQGSEA, per germline. Losses at the gene ends were 7 bases for V and 2 bases for J; bases not matched to a gene: 4. There are 13 residues in the CDR3. For the CDR3, the DNA is TGCAGCGCCAAGACAGGGGGCAATCAGCCCCAGCATTTT. As protein: CSAKTGGNQPQHF.

The chain's CDR3 is CASSEWGPGSTDTQYF. The CDR3 region has the DNA TGTGCCAGCAGTGAATGGGGGCCCGGCAGCACAGATACGCAGTATTTT. V gene TRBV2 combines with J gene TRBJ2-3; D possibly corresponds to TRBD1 (6 bases). The germline V gene encodes CDR1 SNHLY and CDR2 FYNNEI. The CDR3 contains 16 residues. The V and J ends lost 2 bases and 0 bases respectively, with 12 bases between them.

The chain has TRBV15 and TRBJ1-2; D unclear. V gave up 0 bases and J gave up 2 bases, with 13 bases separating them. The CDR3 contains 16 residues. Germline CDR1 reads LNHNV; CDR2 reads YYDKDF (reference sequence). CDR3 sequence reads: CATSRDGVGTNYGYTF. The CDR3 DNA sequence: TGTGCCACCAGCAGAGATGGGGTAGGAACCAACTATGGCTACACCTTC.

CDR3 sequence: CASSLGGGGDQPQHF. In DNA form, the CDR3 reads TGTGCCAGCAGCTTAGGAGGAGGAGGCGATCAGCCCCAGCATTTT. The chain uses TRBV7-8 and TRBJ1-5, with unresolved D. The CDR3 sequence is 15 residues long. CDR1 and CDR2 (germline): SGHVS, FQNEAQ. The V end was cut by 1 base, the J end by 5 bases, with 12 bases between.

Only a few counts were recorded for this clone. The CDR3 coding sequence is TGCAGCGTAGGGGGAGGTTGGGGTTCCTACGAGCAGTACTTC. Protein sequence: CSVGGGWGSYEQYF. The rearrangement joins TRBV29-1 to TRBJ2-7; the D gene could be TRBD1 or TRBD2 (6 bases each). The ends were cut back, 6 bases at V and 1 base at J, with 16 bases in the middle. The CDR3 has 14 amino acids. Per germline, CDR1 SQVTM and CDR2 ANQGSEA.

This chain joins TRBV15 and TRBJ1-2; a weak D match, TRBD1 (6 bases). Trimming shortened V by 0 bases and J by 4 bases, and 15 bases separated the two germline ends. CDR3 length: 16 amino acids. Germline CDR1 is LNHNV and CDR2 is YYDKDF (reference sequence). The CDR3 region has the DNA TGTGCCACCAGCAGAGATTTGGGGGGCGACCCCTATGGCTACACCTTC. Encoded protein: CATSRDLGGDPYGYTF.

The rearrangement uses TRBV30 and TRBJ2-6; D is unclear. Trimming pared 0 bases from V and 4 bases from J, leaving 10 bases between. CDR3 size: 15 residues. Germline V lookup: CDR1 GTSNPN, CDR2 SVGIG (reference sequence). CDR3 sequence: CAWSVPLSGANVLTF. DNA of the CDR3: TGTGCCTGGAGTGTACCCCTCTCCGGGGCCAACGTCCTGACTTTC.

As for this clone: In the same sample, other DNA sequences code for this CDR3. This rearrangement joins TRBV30 to TRBJ2-3, with unresolved D. The CDR3 loop spans 13 amino acids. The ends were cut back, 2 bases at V and 4 bases at J, with 10 bases in the middle. CDR1 GTSNPN and CDR2 SVGIG come from the germline V gene (reference sequence). The CDR3 here is CAWSPPPADTQYF. The CDR3 region has the DNA TGTGCCTGGAGTCCGCCCCCCGCAGATACGCAGTATTTT. Based on the CDR3 plus reference TRBV30 and TRBJ2-3, the full variable domain is SQTIHQWPATLVQPVGSPLSLECTVEGTSNPNLYWYRQAAGRGLQLLFYSVGIGQISSEVPQNLSASRPQDRQFILSSKKLLLSDSGFYLCAWSPPPADTQYFGPGTRLTVL.

This clone occurred a few times. The chain recombines TRBV5-1 with TRBJ2-1, with 8 bases that match TRBD1. The CDR3 is made up of 16 amino acids. J was trimmed by 1 base and V by 2 bases; bases with no gene match: 5. Germline loops: CDR1 SGHRS, CDR2 YFSETQ. The CDR3 sequence: CASSFGQGGSYNEQFF. The CDR3 nucleotides are TGCGCCAGCAGCTTCGGACAGGGTGGATCCTACAATGAGCAGTTCTTC.

This clone was counted a single time. The chain uses TRBV30 and TRBJ2-5, with 8 bases fitting TRBD1. The CDR3 is 17 residues long. V dropped 0 bases and J dropped 0; count of bases not matched to a gene: 9. In germline, CDR1 is GTSNPN, CDR2 SVGIG (reference sequence). This chain's CDR3 is CAWSVLLGQEDQETQYF. In nucleotides, the CDR3 is TGTGCCTGGAGTGTGTTATTGGGACAGGAAGACCAAGAGACCCAGTACTTC.

The gene calls are TRBV2 and TRBJ2-5, with TRBD1 as a possible D gene (6 bases). The CDR3 has 14 amino acids. CDR1 is SNHLY and CDR2 is FYNNEI in the germline V gene. Trimming left V 3 bases short and J 4 bases short, with 12 bases between. DNA of the CDR3: TGTGCCAGCAGTGACTACAGGGTTTCAGAGACCCAGTACTTC. It is translated as CASSDYRVSETQYF.

This clone was observed a few times. The V and J genes are TRBV20-1 and TRBJ2-5; no definite D call. Germline V gives CDR1 DFQATT, CDR2 SNEGSKA (reference sequence). CDR3 size: 10 residues. The V and J ends lost 4 bases and 5 bases respectively, with 5 bases between them. The DNA of the CDR3 is TGCAGTGCTAAGCGCGAGACCCAGTACTTC. It codes for CSAKRETQYF.